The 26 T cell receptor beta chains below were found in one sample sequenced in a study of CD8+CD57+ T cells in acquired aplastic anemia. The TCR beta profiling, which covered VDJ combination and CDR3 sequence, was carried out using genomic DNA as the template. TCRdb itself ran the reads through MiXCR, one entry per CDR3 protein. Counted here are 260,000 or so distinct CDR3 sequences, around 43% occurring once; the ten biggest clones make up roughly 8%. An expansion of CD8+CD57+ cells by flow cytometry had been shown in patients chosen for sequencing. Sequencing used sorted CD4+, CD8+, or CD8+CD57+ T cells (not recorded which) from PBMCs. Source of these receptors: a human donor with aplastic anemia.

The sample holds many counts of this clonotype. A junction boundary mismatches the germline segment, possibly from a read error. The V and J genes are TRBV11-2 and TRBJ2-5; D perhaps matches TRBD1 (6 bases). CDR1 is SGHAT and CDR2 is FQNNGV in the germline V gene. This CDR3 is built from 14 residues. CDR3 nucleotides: TGTGCCAGCAGCGTAGAGGACAGAAAAGAGACCCAGTACTTC. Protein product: CASSVEDRKETQYF. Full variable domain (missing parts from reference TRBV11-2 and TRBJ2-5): EAGVAQSPRYKIIEKRQSVAFWCNPISGHATLYWYQQILGQGPKLLIQFQNNGVVDDSQLPKDRFSAERLKGVDSTLKIQPAKLEDSAVYLCASSVEDRKETQYFGPGTRLLVL.

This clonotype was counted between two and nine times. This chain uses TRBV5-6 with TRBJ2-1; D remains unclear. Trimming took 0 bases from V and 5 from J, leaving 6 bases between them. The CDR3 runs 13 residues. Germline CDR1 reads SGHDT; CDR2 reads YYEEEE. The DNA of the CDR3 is TGTGCCAGCAGCTTGGGTAGAGACAATGAGCAGTTCTTC. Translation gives CASSLGRDNEQFF.

CDR3 bases: TGTGCCAGCAGCTCCGGACTAGCGGACCCCACAGATACGCAGTATTTT. Translation: CASSSGLADPTDTQYF. V is TRBV7-9 and J is TRBJ2-3, with 10 bases matching TRBD2. V lost 4 bases to trimming and J lost 2 bases; unmatched junction nucleotides: 6. Germline CDR1 and CDR2: SEHNR and FQNEAQ (reference sequence). The CDR3 spans 16 residues.

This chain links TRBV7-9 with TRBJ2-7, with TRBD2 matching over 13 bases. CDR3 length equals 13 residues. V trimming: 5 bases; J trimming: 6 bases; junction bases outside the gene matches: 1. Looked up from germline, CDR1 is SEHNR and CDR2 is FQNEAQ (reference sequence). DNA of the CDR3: TGTGCCAGCAGCAGGACTAGCGGGAGCGAGCAGTACTTC. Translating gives CASSRTSGSEQYF.

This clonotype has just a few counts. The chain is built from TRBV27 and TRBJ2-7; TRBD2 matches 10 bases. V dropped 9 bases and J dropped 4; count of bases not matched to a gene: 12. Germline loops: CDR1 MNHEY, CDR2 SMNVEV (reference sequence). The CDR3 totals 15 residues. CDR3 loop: CASTGTSDRRYEQYF. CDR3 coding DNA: TGTGCCAGTACCGGGACTAGCGACAGGCGATACGAGCAGTACTTC.

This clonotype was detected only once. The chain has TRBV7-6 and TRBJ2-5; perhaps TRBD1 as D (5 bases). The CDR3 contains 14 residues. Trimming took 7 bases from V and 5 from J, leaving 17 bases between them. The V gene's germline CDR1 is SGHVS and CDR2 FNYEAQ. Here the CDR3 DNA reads TGTGCCAGCATTAGTCAGGGTCTTGTGGAGACCCAGTACTTC. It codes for CASISQGLVETQYF.

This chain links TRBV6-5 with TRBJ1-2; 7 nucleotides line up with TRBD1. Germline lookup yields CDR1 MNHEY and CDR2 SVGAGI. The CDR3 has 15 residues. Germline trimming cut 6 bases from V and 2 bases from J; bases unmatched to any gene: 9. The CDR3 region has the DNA TGTGCCAGCAGGAGGGAGGGACAGCCCAACTATGGCTACACCTTC. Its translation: CASRREGQPNYGYTF.

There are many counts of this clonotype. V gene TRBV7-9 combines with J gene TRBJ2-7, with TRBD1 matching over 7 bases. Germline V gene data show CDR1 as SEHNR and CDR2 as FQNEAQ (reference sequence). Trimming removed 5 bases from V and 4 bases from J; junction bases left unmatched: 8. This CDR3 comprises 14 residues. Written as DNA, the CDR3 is TGTGCCAGCAGCGACCGGGACAGAGAGTACGAGCAGTACTTC. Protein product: CASSDRDREYEQYF.

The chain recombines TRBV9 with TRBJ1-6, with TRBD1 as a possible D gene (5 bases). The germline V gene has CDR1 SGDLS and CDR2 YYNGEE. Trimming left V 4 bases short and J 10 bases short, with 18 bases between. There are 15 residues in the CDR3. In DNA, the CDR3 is TGTGCCAGCAGCCCCTGGCAGGGCTTGGACTCACCCCTCCACTTT. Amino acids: CASSPWQGLDSPLHF.

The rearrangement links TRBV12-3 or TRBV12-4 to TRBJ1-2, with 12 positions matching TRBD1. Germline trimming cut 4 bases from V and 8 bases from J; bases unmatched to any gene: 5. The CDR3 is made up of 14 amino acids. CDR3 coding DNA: TGTGCCAGCAGTTCCGGGACAGGGGGCCTCGGCTACACCTTC. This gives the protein CASSSGTGGLGYTF.

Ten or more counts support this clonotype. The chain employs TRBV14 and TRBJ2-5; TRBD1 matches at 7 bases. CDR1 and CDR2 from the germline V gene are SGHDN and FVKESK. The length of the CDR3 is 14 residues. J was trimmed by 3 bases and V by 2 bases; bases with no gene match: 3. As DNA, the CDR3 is TGTGCCAGCAGCCAAAAAACAGGGGAAGAGACCCAGTACTTC. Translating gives CASSQKTGEETQYF. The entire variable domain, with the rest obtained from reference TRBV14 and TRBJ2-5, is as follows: EAGVTQFPSHSVIEKGQTVTLRCDPISGHDNLYWYRRVMGKEIKFLLHFVKESKQDESGMPNNRFLAERTGGTYSTLKVQPAELEDSGVYFCASSQKTGEETQYFGPGTRLLVL.

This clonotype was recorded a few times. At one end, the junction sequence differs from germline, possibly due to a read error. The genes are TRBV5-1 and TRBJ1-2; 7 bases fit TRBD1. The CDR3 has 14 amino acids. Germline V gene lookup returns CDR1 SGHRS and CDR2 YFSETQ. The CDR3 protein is CASSLERQGYGYTF. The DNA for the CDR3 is TGCGCTAGCAGCTTGGAGAGACAGGGCTATGGCTACACCTTC.

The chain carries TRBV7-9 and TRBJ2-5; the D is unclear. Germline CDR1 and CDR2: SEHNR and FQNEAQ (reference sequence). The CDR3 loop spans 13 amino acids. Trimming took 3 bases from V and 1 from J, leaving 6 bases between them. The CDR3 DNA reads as TGTGCCAGCAGCTTCTATATCCAAGAGACCCAGTACTTC. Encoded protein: CASSFYIQETQYF.

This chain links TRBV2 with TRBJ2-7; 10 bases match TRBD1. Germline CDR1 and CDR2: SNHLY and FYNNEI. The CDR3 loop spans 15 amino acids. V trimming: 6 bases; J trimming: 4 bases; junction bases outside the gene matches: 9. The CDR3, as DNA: TGTGCCAGCAGGGGCCCCGGGACAGGGGCGTACGAGCAGTACTTC. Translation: CASRGPGTGAYEQYF.

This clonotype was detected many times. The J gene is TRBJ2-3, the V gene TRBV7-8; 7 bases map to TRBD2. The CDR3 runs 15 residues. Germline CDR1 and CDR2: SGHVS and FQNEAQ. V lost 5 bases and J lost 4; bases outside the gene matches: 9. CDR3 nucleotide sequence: TGTGCCAGCAGCCGATACGCGGGGAGGGCAGATACGCAGTATTTT. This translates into CASSRYAGRADTQYF. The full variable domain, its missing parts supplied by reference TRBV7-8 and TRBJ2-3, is GAGVSQSPRYKVAKRGQDVALRCDPISGHVSLFWYQQALGQGPEFLTYFQNEAQLDKSGLPSDRFFAERPEGSVSTLKIQRTQQEDSAVYLCASSRYAGRADTQYFGPGTRLTVL.

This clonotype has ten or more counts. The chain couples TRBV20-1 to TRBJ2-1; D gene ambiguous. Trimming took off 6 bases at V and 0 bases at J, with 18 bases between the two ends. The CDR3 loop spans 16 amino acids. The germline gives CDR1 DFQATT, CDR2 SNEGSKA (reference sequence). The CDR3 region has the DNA TGCAGTGCCCAAAAATTTAAGTACAACTCCTACAATGAGCAGTTCTTC. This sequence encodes CSAQKFKYNSYNEQFF.

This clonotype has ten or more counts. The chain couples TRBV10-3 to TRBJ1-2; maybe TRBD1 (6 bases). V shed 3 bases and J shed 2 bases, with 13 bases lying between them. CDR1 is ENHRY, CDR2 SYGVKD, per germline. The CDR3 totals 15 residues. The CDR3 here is CAISETDRPNYGYTF. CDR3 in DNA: TGTGCCATCAGTGAAACGGACAGACCCAACTATGGCTACACCTTC.

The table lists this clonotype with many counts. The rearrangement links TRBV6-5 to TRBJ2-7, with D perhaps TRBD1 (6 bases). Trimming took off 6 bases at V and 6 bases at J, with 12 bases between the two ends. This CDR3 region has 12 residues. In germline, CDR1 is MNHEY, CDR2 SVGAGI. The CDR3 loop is CASSLNRVEQYF. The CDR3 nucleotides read TGTGCCAGCAGCCTAAACAGGGTCGAGCAGTACTTC.

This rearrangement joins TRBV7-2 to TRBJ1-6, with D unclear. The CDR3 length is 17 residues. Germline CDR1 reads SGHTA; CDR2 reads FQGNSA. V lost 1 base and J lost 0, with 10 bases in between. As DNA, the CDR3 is TGTGCCAGCAGCTTAGATTGGGAGAGCTCCTATAATTCACCCCTCCACTTT. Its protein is CASSLDWESSYNSPLHF.

The CDR3 loop is CASRPEGVQETQYF. The CDR3, as DNA: TGTGCCAGCAGACCCGAGGGTGTTCAAGAGACCCAGTACTTC. V gene TRBV12-3 or TRBV12-4 combines with J gene TRBJ2-5; possibly TRBD2 for D (5 bases). V lost 6 bases and J lost 2, with 13 bases in between. This CDR3 contains 14 residues.

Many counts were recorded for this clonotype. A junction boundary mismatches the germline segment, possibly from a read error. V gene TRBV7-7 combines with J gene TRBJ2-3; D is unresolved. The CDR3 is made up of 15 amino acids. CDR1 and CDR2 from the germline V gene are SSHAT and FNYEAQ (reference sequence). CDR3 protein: CASSLEPGSTDTQYF. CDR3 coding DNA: TGTGCTAGCAGCTTGGAGCCCGGTAGCACAGATACGCAGTATTTT. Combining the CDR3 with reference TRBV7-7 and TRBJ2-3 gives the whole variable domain GAGVSQSPRYKVTKRGQDVTLRCDPISSHATLYWYQQALGQGPEFLTYFNYEAQPDKSGLPSDRFSAERPEGSISTLTIQRTEQRDSAMYRCASSLEPGSTDTQYFGPGTRLTVL.

This CDR3 reads CASSEVRPSYEQYF. CDR3 sequence (DNA): TGCGCCAGCAGTGAAGTGAGACCCTCCTACGAGCAGTACTTC. The gene calls are TRBV5-1 and TRBJ2-7, with no clear D. This CDR3 has 14 residues. Between the trimmed V and J ends, which lost 5 bases and 0 bases, there was a span of 12 bases. Germline V gene data show CDR1 as SGHRS and CDR2 as YFSETQ.

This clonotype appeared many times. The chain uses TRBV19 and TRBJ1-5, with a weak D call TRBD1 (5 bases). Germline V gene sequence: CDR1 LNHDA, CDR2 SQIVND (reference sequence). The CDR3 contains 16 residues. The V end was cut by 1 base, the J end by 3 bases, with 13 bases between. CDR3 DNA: TGTGCCAGTAGTATAGGGCAAGGGGCAATCAATCAGCCCCAGCATTTT. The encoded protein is CASSIGQGAINQPQHF.

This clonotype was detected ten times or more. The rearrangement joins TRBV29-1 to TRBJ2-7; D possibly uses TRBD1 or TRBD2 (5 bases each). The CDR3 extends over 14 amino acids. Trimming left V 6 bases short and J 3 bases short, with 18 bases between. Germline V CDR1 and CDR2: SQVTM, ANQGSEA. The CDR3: CSVRDGKNNYEQYF. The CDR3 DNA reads TGCAGCGTGAGGGACGGAAAAAACAACTACGAGCAGTACTTC.

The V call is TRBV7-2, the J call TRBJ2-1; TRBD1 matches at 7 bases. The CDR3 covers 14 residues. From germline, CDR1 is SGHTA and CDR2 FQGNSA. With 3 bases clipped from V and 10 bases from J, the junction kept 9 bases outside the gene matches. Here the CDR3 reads CASSLQTGYDEQFF. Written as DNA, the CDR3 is TGTGCCAGCAGCTTGCAGACAGGGTACGACGAGCAGTTCTTC.

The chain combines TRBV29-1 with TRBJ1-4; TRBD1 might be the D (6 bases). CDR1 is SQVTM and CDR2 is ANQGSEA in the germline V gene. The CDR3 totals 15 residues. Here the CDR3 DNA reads TGCAGTGCTAGAGATCGTCGGGACAATAATGAAAAACTGTTTTTT. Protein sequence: CSARDRRDNNEKLFF.